Listed here are 10 T cell receptor beta chains from one sample, sequenced in a study of T cells in Graves' hyperthyroidism and ophthalmopathy. The investigators amplified TCR beta CDR3 regions from RNA transcripts. The primer set for the first-round RT-PCR of the TCR CDR3 was HTBI. MiXCR, run by TCRdb on the multiplex PCR reads, gives a single entry per CDR3 protein. The sample comprises around 350,000 distinct CDR3 sequences, roughly 15% of which are singletons, and roughly 21% rests with the top ten. Sequencing was performed on blood. These receptors were obtained from a woman in her thirties with Graves' ophthalmopathy.

The sample holds many counts of this clonotype. This rearrangement joins TRBV28 to TRBJ2-7, with no clear D. The CDR3 extends over 13 amino acids. The germline V gene encodes CDR1 MDHEN and CDR2 SYDVKM. Trimming took 8 bases from V and 4 from J, leaving 15 bases between them. CDR3 bases: TGTGCCAGCGCAACGGCTGTTCGTTACGAGCAGTACTTC. It specifies CASATAVRYEQYF.

The chain employs TRBV10-3 and TRBJ2-2, with D possibly being TRBD1 or TRBD2 (5 bases each). The CDR3 totals 14 residues. V was clipped by 7 bases and J by 3 bases, with 12 bases between them. Germline lookup yields CDR1 ENHRY and CDR2 SYGVKD. In DNA form, the CDR3 reads TGTGCCATCATGTGGGGGATCGACACCGGGGAGCTGTTTTTT. Its translation is CAIMWGIDTGELFF.

For this clonotype: Since a much larger clone is just one base distant, this may be a read error. The chain joins TRBV14 to TRBJ1-1; D not certain. The length of the CDR3 is 14 residues. Germline loops: CDR1 SGHDN, CDR2 FVKESK. CDR3 nucleotide sequence: TGTGCCGGCAGCCAAGAAATTTTTGGCACTGAAGCTTTCTTT. Its translation is CAGSQEIFGTEAFF.

This clonotype was counted many times. This chain connects TRBV27 to TRBJ1-6; TRBD1 matches 8 bases. The CDR3 loop spans 18 amino acids. V shed 5 bases, J shed 10 bases, and the junction held 19 bases outside the gene matches. CDR1 and CDR2 (germline): MNHEY, SMNVEV (reference sequence). The CDR3 spells CASSHRTGYALGGSPLHF. In nucleotides, the CDR3 is TGTGCCAGCAGTCACCGGACAGGGTATGCGCTGGGTGGATCACCCCTCCACTTT.

This clonotype occurred many times. One junction end does not reproduce the germline sequence, and a read error may be involved. This CDR3 reads CAGSNRGQAANEKLFF. CDR3 coding DNA: TGTGCCGGCAGCAACCGAGGACAGGCCGCTAATGAAAAACTGTTTTTT. V and J are TRBV6-2 or TRBV6-3 and TRBJ1-4, with 7 nucleotides matching TRBD1. Germline CDR1 and CDR2: MNHEY and SVGEGT. The CDR3 is 16 residues long.

This clonotype was recorded many times. The CDR3 DNA follows: TGTGCCAGCAGCCGTGGTACGAGCGGGGGGGTTCTGACCCAGTACTTC. The encoded protein is CASSRGTSGGVLTQYF. The V call is TRBV9, the J call TRBJ2-5; the match to TRBD2 covers 10 bases. The germline V gene has CDR1 SGDLS and CDR2 YYNGEE. Trimming at V came to 4 bases and at J to 7 bases, leaving 13 bases not matched to a gene. The CDR3 consists of 16 residues.

This clonotype was recorded many times. The V gene is TRBV6-1, the J gene TRBJ1-3; a weak D match, TRBD1 (5 bases). This CDR3 comprises 19 residues. V was trimmed by 6 bases and J by 0 bases, leaving 24 bases between them. CDR1 and CDR2 from the germline V gene are MNHNS and SASEGT. The CDR3 spells CASSRNQSGPKSSGNTIYF. For the CDR3, the DNA is TGTGCCAGCAGCCGAAACCAATCGGGACCCAAGAGCTCTGGAAACACCATATATTTT.

Worth noting for this clonotype: A junction boundary mismatches the germline segment, possibly from a read error. V usage is TRBV14 and J usage is TRBJ1-2, with D perhaps TRBD1 (6 bases). This CDR3 comprises 16 residues. The germline V gene encodes CDR1 SGHDN and CDR2 FVKESK. CDR3 DNA sequence: TGTGCCAGCAGCGAGCCGGGGGCCCTTCGGTACTATGGCTACTCCTTC. It encodes CASSEPGALRYYGYSF.

The chain links TRBV24-1 to TRBJ2-1; 10 nucleotides line up with TRBD2. Germline CDR1 and CDR2: KGHDR and SFDVKD. V lost 4 bases and J lost 2; bases outside the gene matches: 4. The CDR3 is 16 amino acids. CDR3 in DNA: TGTGCCACCAGTGAGCCGAGCGGGGGGGCCTACAATGAGCAGTTCTTC. This gives the protein CATSEPSGGAYNEQFF.

This clonotype was counted at least ten times. The J gene is TRBJ2-2, the V gene TRBV28, with D unclear. Germline V gene data show CDR1 as MDHEN and CDR2 as SYDVKM. CDR3 size: 15 residues. The V end lost 3 bases, the J end lost 0 bases, and 8 bases lay between the germline ends. As DNA, the CDR3 is TGTGCCAGCAGTTTTTCCCCTTCGAACACCGGGGAGCTGTTTTTT. Translated, it gives CASSFSPSNTGELFF.